A single sample is the source of the 11 T cell receptor beta chains below, sequenced in a study of cytomegalovirus exposure and HLA in healthy donors (dated by TCRdb to about 2017). The method was the immunoSEQ multiplex PCR assay. For the multiplex PCR, a mixture combining 60 forward primers for TCR Vbeta segments and 13 reverse primers for TCR Jbeta segments was used. TCRdb re-hosts the immuneACCESS table, in-frame sequences only. Its copies lack some clones; in the studies checked, an unresolved V gene accounts for under half of them, and the cause for the rest is not known. Counted in this sample were 95,000 to 110,000 clones; approximately 79% of them appeared once. The ten largest clonotypes hold around 13% of the sample. Sequencing input: PBMCs. The receptors here all came from a woman aged 35 to 49 in good health and CMV-seropositive.

The rearrangement links TRBV6-6 to TRBJ2-7; 8 bases are shared with TRBD1. This CDR3 has 13 residues. V gave up 8 bases and J gave up 3 bases; unmatched junction bases: 6. Germline values: CDR1 MNHNY, CDR2 SVGAGI (reference sequence). CDR3 bases: TGTGCCAGCGGCGGACAGGGAAACTACGAGCAGTACTTC. Its translation is CASGGQGNYEQYF.

This sequence joins TRBV7-2 and TRBJ1-5, with 9 bases that match TRBD1. Germline CDR1 and CDR2: SGHTA and FQGNSA. The CDR3 is made up of 15 amino acids. After removal of 1 base from V and 7 bases from J, the junction contained 5 bases not matched to a gene. This CDR3 reads CASSLGQGVKQPQHF. In nucleotides, the CDR3 is TGTGCCAGCAGCTTAGGACAGGGGGTAAAACAGCCCCAGCATTTT.

The chain's CDR3 is CASSKGRSDTSGNTIYF. CDR3 DNA sequence: TGTGCCAGCAGTAAGGGGCGTTCAGACACCTCTGGAAACACCATATATTTT. The chain combines TRBV21-1 with TRBJ1-3; the table's TRBD1 call for D was not verified on the DNA. TRBV21-1 corresponds to a pseudogene. The CDR3 contains 17 residues.

The V call is TRBV4-1, the J call TRBJ2-3, with TRBD2 as a possible D gene (6 bases). Germline V gene data show CDR1 as MGHRA and CDR2 as YSYEKL. This CDR3 is 16 amino acids long. V was pared by 4 bases and J by 0 bases, with 14 bases between. This chain's CDR3 is CASSLRGGASTDTQYF. The CDR3 DNA reads as TGCGCCAGCAGCCTCCGGGGCGGGGCTAGCACAGATACGCAGTATTTT.

This clone was detected only a few times. The rearrangement uses TRBV6-5 and TRBJ2-5; 7 nucleotides line up with TRBD1. Germline V gene sequence: CDR1 MNHEY, CDR2 SVGAGI. With V trimmed by 0 bases and J by 11 bases, 6 bases remained unmatched. The CDR3 covers 13 residues. CDR3: CASSYSDRDRQYF. DNA of the CDR3: TGTGCCAGCAGTTACTCCGACCGGGACAGACAGTACTTC.

Only a few counts were recorded for this clone. This chain uses TRBV4-2 with TRBJ2-1; a weak D match, TRBD2 (6 bases). From germline, CDR1 is LGHNA and CDR2 YNFKEQ. The V gene lost 0 bases and the J gene lost 6 bases, with 18 bases spanning the gap. CDR3 length equals 17 residues. Written as DNA, the CDR3 is TGTGCCAGCAGCCAAGAGAAGCTGAGCGGAGCGGGCAATGAGCAGTTCTTC. The encoded protein is CASSQEKLSGAGNEQFF.

This clone was seen once. This chain links TRBV30 with TRBJ2-5; tentatively, D is TRBD1 (5 bases). Per germline, CDR1 GTSNPN and CDR2 SVGIG (reference sequence). This CDR3 region has 13 residues. Trimming stripped 4 bases from V and 3 bases from J, with 12 bases between. The CDR3 spells CAWTRQGKETQYF. In nucleotides, the CDR3 is TGTGCCTGGACGCGGCAGGGAAAAGAGACCCAGTACTTC.

The chain uses TRBV6-1 and TRBJ2-5, with unresolved D. Germline CDR1 MNHNS, CDR2 SASEGT. Deletions cut 7 bases from V and 1 base from J, with 13 bases between. The CDR3 is 14 amino acids. The CDR3 DNA is TGTGCCAGCACTCAGGCCCAGGTCCAAGAGACCCAGTACTTC. Its translation: CASTQAQVQETQYF.

Written as DNA, the CDR3 is TGTGCCAGCAGTGATACAGTGGAACTCTACGAGCAGTACTTC. It encodes CASSDTVELYEQYF. V and J are TRBV6-1 and TRBJ2-7, with D uncertain. CDR1 is MNHNS, CDR2 SASEGT, per germline. The CDR3 totals 14 residues. V was clipped by 3 bases and J by 3 bases, with 12 bases between them.

The CDR3: CASRPDRWETQYF. CDR3 coding DNA: TGTGCCAGCAGGCCCGACAGATGGGAGACCCAGTACTTC. This chain uses TRBV2 with TRBJ2-5; D might be TRBD1 (5 bases). Per germline, CDR1 SNHLY and CDR2 FYNNEI. The CDR3 spans 13 residues. The V end lost 6 bases, the J end lost 5 bases, and 13 bases lay between the germline ends.

The J gene is TRBJ1-1, the V gene TRBV5-4; 9 nucleotides match TRBD1. There are 15 residues in the CDR3. CDR1 and CDR2 from the germline V gene are SGHNT and YYREEE (reference sequence). Germline trimming cut 5 bases from V and 4 bases from J; bases unmatched to any gene: 9. CDR3 residues: CASSQDRGGGTEAFF. The CDR3 region has the DNA TGTGCCAGCAGTCAGGACAGGGGAGGAGGCACTGAAGCTTTCTTT.